This entry features one TCR beta chain sequence. Its cognate antigen is unknown. This record belongs to a study of cytomegalovirus exposure and HLA in healthy donors. About the research overall: Of the donors genotyped, several hundred in all, 75% to 90% fell in the Caucasian-associated ancestry cluster.

The primer mix had 60 Vbeta and 13 Jbeta primers. Data came from immunoSEQ multiplex PCR; TCRdb stores just in-frame clones and leaves some out. The sample includes 100,000 or so clones, 63% seen only once; the top ten take approximately 4.8%. Points from the study as a whole: V- and J-gene trimming of TCR beta was linked (in a later analysis) to a missense DCLRE1C variant. There were some V segments, including TRBV6-2 and TRBV6-3, excluded as indistinguishable. TCR beta sequences numbering under 20,000 were associated with HLA alleles at 0.05 false discovery rate in a later analysis.

This CDR3 contains 16 residues. The germline V gene encodes CDR1 LGHNA and CDR2 YNFKEQ. With 3 bases clipped from V and 4 bases from J, the junction kept 6 bases outside the gene matches. This receptor was identified in a human donor in good health. V usage is TRBV4-2 and J usage is TRBJ2-3; 11 nucleotides agree with TRBD2. The sample comprised PBMCs. CDR3 coding DNA: TGTGCCAGCAGCCACCTACTAGCGGGAGTAGCAGATACGCAGTATTTT. Its translation: CASSHLLAGVADTQYF.